This T cell receptor (beta chain) was sequenced in a study of tumor and adjacent non-tumor tissue in lung cancer. In regard to this clonotype: A much larger clone lies one base from this, so it may be a read error. The CDR3 end shows no conserved phenylalanine or tryptophan, and so a read error is likely.

Trimming took 5 bases from V and 2 from J, leaving 10 bases between them. CDR3 length equals 13 residues. Germline CDR1 is DFQATT and CDR2 is SNEGSKA (reference sequence). TCRbeta libraries were built with three rounds of nested PCR, modified from ARM-PCR. In TCRdb, the multiplex PCR reads were re-called with MiXCR into one record per CDR3 protein. The table shows more than 85,000 distinct CDR3 sequences, with approximately 71% occurring only once. The template was RNA from unsorted bulk tissue. What was sequenced was lung tumor tissue. The chain joins TRBV20-1 to TRBJ1-3; unclear D gene. This receptor was taken from a woman aged 55-70 years with non-small cell lung cancer. The CDR3 is CSAWTVAGNTIYL. DNA for the CDR3: TGCAGTGCTTGGACCGTGGCTGGAAACACCATATATCTT.